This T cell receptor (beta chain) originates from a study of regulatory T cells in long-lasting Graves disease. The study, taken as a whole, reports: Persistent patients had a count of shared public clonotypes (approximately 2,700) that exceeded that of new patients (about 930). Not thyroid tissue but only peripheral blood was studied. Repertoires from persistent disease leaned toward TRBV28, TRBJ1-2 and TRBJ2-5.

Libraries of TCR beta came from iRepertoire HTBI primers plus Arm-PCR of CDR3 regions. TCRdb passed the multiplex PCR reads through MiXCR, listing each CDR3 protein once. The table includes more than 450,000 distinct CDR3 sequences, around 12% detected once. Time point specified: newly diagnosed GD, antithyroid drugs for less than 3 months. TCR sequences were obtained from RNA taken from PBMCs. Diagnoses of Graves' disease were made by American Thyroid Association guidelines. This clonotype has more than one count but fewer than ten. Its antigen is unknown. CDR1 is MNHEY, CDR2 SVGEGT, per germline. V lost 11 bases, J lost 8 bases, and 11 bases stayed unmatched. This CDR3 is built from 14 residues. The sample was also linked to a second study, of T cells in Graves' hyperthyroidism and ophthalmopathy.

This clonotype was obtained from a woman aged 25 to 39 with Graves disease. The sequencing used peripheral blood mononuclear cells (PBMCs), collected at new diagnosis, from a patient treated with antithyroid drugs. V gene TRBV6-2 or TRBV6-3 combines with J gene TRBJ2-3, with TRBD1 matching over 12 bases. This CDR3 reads CASSGGTGGLTQYF. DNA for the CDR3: TGTGCCTCATCGGGAGGGACAGGGGGCCTTACGCAGTATTTT.